This T cell receptor (beta chain) emerged from a study of blood T cell repertoires in COVID-19 (dated by TCRdb to the early 2020s). The study in broad terms: The collaborator samples originated in the United States, Italy and Spain and spanned the acute and convalescent phases of COVID-19. Where available, HLA class I and class II types were obtained from metadata supplied by the sample provider rather than from assay-based typing. Deeply sampled blood TCRbeta repertoires from subjects exposed to, actively infected with, or recovered from COVID-19 were included in the dataset. The material from the prospective study consisted of cDNA or gDNA derived from T cells, B-cell-depleted T cells, or PBMCs. A freely available public database, intended as a resource for researchers studying the immune response to SARS-CoV-2, is where the repertoires were released. A de-identified subject ID, COVID-19 status, age in years and sex were almost always included in the sample metadata. Samples came from the ongoing ImmuneRACE study (first 160 participants) plus 1,254 subjects from 6 global collaborators. What the study reported, not specific to this receptor: How much clinical and demographic metadata was included differed by source and by participant, and the metadata was provided uncurated.

Participants in the prospective study were aged about 18 to 90 years, lived in 20 to 30 United States geographic areas, and enrolled through a virtual design. In the prospective study, participants were assigned to cohorts based on the clinical history participants reported in a screening survey and a study questionnaire. For ImmuneRACE Cohort 3, a participant was defined as recovered based on two consecutive negative NP/OP PCR tests, clearance by a healthcare professional, or resolution of symptoms. Mobile phlebotomists in the prospective study collected whole blood, serum and a nasopharyngeal or oropharyngeal swab from every participant. Additional blood draws and questionnaires over an approximately two-month period could optionally be provided by prospective study participants. Before DNA extraction, blood samples from the prospective study were shipped at room temperature or frozen. The CDR1 and CDR2 encoded by the germline V gene are SGHVS and FQNEAQ. Reading from cysteine to phenylalanine, the CDR3 counts 16 amino acids. Kept here is only the CDR3 DNA, which spans 48 bases and is read in frame from base 1. V trim: 5 bases; J trim: 3 bases; unmatched bases: 12.

The immunoSEQ Assay, a bias-controlled multiplex PCR, was used to amplify TCRbeta CDR3 regions from genomic DNA. In the authors' own workflow: The number of nucleated cells in each sample was estimated by amplification of reference gene primers within the assay. Sequence reads were collapsed and filtered to measure the absolute abundance of every unique TCRbeta CDR3 rearrangement. Productive Simpson clonality was computed per sample as the square root of Simpson's diversity index over productive rearrangements. This is the immuneACCESS table as TCRdb keeps it, with only in-frame sequences that have V and J called. A part of the clones is gone; compared with another copy, unresolved V genes explain less than half, and the rest is unexplained. The DNA was the basis for D and trimming; V, J and clone size are from that table. The sample table contains about 310,000 clones; only one count was recorded for about nine tenths of them. The ten largest clones represent roughly a tenth of the sample.

In the case of this clone: What this receptor recognizes is not known. No quality values exist for individual bases; no much larger clone is one base distant.

This receptor chain uses TRBV7-8 and TRBJ2-7, and TRBD1 aligns with 8 junction nucleotides. The sequencing sample was made of PBMCs or T cells enriched from blood (not recorded which). This TCR was sampled from a woman between 40 and 50 years old who had recovered from COVID-19. The nucleotide sequence is TGTGCCAGCAGCCCCAGGGACAGGCCTTCGGGCTACGAGCAGTACTTC. Its translation reads: CASSPRDRPSGYEQYF.